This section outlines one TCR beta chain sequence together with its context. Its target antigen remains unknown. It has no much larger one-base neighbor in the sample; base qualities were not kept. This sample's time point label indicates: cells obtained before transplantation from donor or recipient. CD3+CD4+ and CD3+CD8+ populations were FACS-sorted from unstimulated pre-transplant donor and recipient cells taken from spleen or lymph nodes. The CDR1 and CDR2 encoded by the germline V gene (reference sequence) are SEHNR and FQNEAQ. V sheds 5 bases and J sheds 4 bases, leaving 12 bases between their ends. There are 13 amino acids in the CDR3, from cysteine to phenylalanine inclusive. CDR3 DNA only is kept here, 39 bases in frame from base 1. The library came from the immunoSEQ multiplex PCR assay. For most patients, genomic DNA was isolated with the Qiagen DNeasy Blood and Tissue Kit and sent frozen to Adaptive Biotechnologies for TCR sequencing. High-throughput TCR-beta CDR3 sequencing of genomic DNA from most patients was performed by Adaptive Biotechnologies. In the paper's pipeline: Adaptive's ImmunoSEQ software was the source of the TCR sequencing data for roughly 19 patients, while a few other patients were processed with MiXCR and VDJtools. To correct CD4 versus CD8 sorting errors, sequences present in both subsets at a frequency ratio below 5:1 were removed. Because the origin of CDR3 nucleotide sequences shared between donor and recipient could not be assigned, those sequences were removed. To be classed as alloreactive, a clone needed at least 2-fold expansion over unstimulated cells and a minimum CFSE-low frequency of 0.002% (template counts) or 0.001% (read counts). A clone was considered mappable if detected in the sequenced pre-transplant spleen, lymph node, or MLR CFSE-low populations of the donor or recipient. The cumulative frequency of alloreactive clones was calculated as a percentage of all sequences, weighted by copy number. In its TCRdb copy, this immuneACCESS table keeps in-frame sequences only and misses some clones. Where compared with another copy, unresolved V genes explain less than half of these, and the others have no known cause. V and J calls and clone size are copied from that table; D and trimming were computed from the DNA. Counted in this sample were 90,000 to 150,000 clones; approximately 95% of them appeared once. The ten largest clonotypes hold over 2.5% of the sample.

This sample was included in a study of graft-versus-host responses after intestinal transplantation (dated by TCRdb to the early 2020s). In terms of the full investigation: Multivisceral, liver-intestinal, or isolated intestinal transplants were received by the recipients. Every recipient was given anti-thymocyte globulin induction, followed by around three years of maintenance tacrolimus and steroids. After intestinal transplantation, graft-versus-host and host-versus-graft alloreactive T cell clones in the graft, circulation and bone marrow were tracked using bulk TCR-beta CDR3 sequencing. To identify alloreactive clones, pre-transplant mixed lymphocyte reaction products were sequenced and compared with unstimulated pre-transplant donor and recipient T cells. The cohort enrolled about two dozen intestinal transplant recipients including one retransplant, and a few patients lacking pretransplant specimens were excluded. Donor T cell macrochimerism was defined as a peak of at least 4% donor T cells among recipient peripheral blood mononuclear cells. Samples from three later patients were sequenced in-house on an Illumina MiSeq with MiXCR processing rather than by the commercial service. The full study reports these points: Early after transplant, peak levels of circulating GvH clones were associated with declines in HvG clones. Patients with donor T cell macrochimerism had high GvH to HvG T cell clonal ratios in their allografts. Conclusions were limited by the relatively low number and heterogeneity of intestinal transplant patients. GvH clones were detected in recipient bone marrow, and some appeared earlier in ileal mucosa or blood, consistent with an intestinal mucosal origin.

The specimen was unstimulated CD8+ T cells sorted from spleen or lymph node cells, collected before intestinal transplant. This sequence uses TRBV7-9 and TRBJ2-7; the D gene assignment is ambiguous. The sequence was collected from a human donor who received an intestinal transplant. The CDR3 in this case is CASSLHPVYEQYF. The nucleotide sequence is TGTGCCAGCAGCCTCCACCCGGTTTACGAGCAGTACTTC.